This T cell receptor beta chain appears in the sequencing data of a study of blood T cell repertoires in COVID-19. Across the whole study: Whether acute or convalescent, the COVID-19 samples came from the United States, Italy and Spain.

Generated by immunoSEQ multiplex PCR, the TCRdb table keeps only in-frame clones and is missing some. The sample holds 100,000 to 150,000 clones, roughly nine tenths seen once. The CDR3 has 17 residues. The V end lost 5 bases, the J end lost 1 base, and 21 bases lay between the germline ends. Germline V gene sequence: CDR1 SGHRS, CDR2 YFSETQ. The genes are TRBV5-1 and TRBJ1-1, with D perhaps TRBD1 (6 bases). The clonotype originates from a man aged 45-65 years with active COVID-19. Sequencing input: peripheral blood. For the CDR3, the DNA is TGCGCCAGCAGGTACCAGGGGAGCCTGGGGCAGAACACTGAAGCTTTCTTT. This translates into CASRYQGSLGQNTEAFF.